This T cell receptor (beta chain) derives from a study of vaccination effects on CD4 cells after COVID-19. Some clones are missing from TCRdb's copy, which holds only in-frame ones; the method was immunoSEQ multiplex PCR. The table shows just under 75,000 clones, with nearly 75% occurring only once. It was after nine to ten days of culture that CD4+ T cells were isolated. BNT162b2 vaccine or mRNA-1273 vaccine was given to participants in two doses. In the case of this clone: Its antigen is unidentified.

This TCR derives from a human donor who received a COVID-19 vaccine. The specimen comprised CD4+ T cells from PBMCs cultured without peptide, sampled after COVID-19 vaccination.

The CDR3 spells CASSHQGGGTDTQYF. CDR3 in DNA: TGCGCCAGCAGCCACCAGGGAGGGGGCACAGATACGCAGTATTTT. The chain carries TRBV5-1 and TRBJ2-3, with 7 bases aligning to TRBD2. The trim removed 4 bases at V and 1 base at J, leaving 6 bases unmatched. The V gene's germline CDR1 is SGHRS and CDR2 YFSETQ. The CDR3 totals 15 residues.